Sequencing of this TCR beta chain was carried out in a study of identical twins. The length of the CDR3 is 16 residues. CDR1 and CDR2 (germline): SNHLY, FYNNEI. V dropped 1 base and J dropped 6; count of bases not matched to a gene: 8. Findings and limits, study-wide: In cord blood, abundant beta clonotypes had fewer insertions; memory showed no trend.

Template switching added a universal primer site, and cDNA bore unique molecular identifiers. One entry per CDR3 protein, called by TCRdb with MiXCR from the 5' RACE reads. The top ten clones hold roughly 3.2% of a sample with fewer than 650,000 distinct CDR3 sequences, around 9.6% of them seen once. This clonotype was seen at least ten times. Its target is unknown. This sample also appeared in a second study, on yellow fever vaccine responses in identical twins.

The rearrangement links TRBV2 to TRBJ2-5; 10 bases align to TRBD2. This clonotype was sampled from a young woman in good health. Sequenced material: PBMCs. The CDR3 loop is CASSEVYASGGKTQYF. The CDR3 bases are TGTGCCAGCAGTGAAGTTTATGCTAGCGGGGGAAAGACCCAGTACTTC. Looking up the rest from reference TRBV2 and TRBJ2-5 gives the full variable domain: EPEVTQTPSHQVTQMGQEVILRCVPISNHLYFYWYRQILGQKVEFLVSFYNNEISEKSEIFDDQFSVERPDGSNFTLKIRSTKLEDSAMYFCASSEVYASGGKTQYFGPGTRLLVL.